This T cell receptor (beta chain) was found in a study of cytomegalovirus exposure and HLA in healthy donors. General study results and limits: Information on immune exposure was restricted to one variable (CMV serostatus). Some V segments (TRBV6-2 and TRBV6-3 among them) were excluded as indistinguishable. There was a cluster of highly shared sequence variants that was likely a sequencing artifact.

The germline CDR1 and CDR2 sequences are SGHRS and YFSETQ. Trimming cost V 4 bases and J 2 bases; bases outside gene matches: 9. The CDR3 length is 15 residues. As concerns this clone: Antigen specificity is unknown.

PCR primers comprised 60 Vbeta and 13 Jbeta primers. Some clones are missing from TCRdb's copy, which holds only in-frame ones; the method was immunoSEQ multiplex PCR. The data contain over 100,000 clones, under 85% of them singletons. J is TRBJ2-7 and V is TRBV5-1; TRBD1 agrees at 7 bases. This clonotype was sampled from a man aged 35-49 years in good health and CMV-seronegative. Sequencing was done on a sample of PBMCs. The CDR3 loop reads CASSEDGTAPYEQYF. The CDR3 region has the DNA TGCGCCAGCAGCGAAGACGGGACAGCTCCCTACGAGCAGTACTTC.